A selection of T cell receptor beta chains follows, all from one sample in a study of blood T cell repertoires in COVID-19. Generated by immunoSEQ multiplex PCR, the TCRdb table keeps only in-frame clones and is missing some. The table records a few hundred thousand clones, just over 85% of them present only once. Sequenced material: peripheral blood. These receptors were obtained from a man of 80 years or more with acute or convalescent COVID-19. Both conserved end residues are part of each CDR3. A D gene is named only where the DNA matches it firmly. Clone size appears in some rows only: once, few, many, or a class for an expanded clone.

size,J,V,D,CDR3,DNA
NA,TRBJ2-1,TRBV19,TRBD2,CASSIEGLAGNEQFF,TGTGCCAGTAGTATAGAGGGACTAGCGGGCAATGAGCAGTTCTTC
NA,TRBJ1-2,TRBV19,NA,CASSARVRGYTF,TGTGCCAGTAGTGCCCGAGTCCGGGGCTACACCTTC
NA,TRBJ1-6,TRBV6-5,NA,CASSYNDRSNSPLHF,TGTGCCAGCAGTTACAACGACAGGTCGAATTCACCCCTCCACTTT
NA,TRBJ1-4,TRBV7-9,NA,CASSLGVGGPEKLFF,TGTGCCAGCAGCTTAGGGGTCGGGGGGCCGGAAAAACTGTTTTTT
NA,TRBJ2-5,TRBV7-9,NA,CASSPRAEETQYF,TGTGCCAGCAGCCCCAGGGCCGAGGAGACCCAGTACTTC
NA,TRBJ1-2,TRBV3-1/TRBV3-2,TRBD1,CASSPHQTGGRNYGYTF,TGTGCCAGCAGCCCACACCAAACAGGGGGAAGGAACTATGGCTACACCTTC
NA,TRBJ1-1,TRBV18,NA,CASSRSRGGDTEAFF,TGTGCCAGCTCACGCTCGCGGGGGGGCGATACTGAAGCTTTCTTT
NA,TRBJ2-7,TRBV2,TRBD1,CASSEGGTGVYEQYF,TGTGCCAGCAGTGAAGGGGGGACAGGGGTATACGAGCAGTACTTC
NA,TRBJ1-1,TRBV28,NA,CASTWSGREAFF,TGTGCCAGCACCTGGTCAGGGCGTGAAGCTTTCTTT
NA,TRBJ1-1,TRBV5-5,NA,CASSPSGDTEAFF,TGTGCCAGCAGCCCGTCAGGGGACACTGAAGCTTTCTTT
NA,TRBJ1-2,TRBV7-9,NA,CASSLIGTLNYGYTF,TGTGCCAGCAGCTTAATCGGGACACTTAACTATGGCTACACCTTC
few,TRBJ2-3,TRBV9,NA,CASSPLGRTDTQYF,TGTGCCAGCAGCCCCTTGGGGAGGACAGATACGCAGTATTTT
few,TRBJ1-4,TRBV29-1,TRBD1,CSVSGQGFGGTNEKLFF,TGCAGCGTTTCGGGACAGGGGTTTGGAGGAACTAATGAAAAACTGTTTTTT
NA,TRBJ2-3,TRBV19,TRBD1,CASSFYAGGITDTQYF,TGTGCCAGTAGTTTTTATGCAGGGGGCATCACAGATACGCAGTATTTT
once,TRBJ2-5,TRBV24-1,TRBD1,CATRGAGGQETQYF,TGTGCCACCAGGGGGGCAGGGGGACAAGAGACCCAGTACTTC
NA,TRBJ1-1,TRBV7-2,TRBD1,CASSVGQLNTEAFF,TGTGCCAGCAGCGTGGGACAGCTGAACACTGAAGCTTTCTTT
NA,TRBJ1-6,TRBV23-1,TRBD1,CASSQAGQHNSPLHF,TGCGCCAGCAGTCAGGCGGGACAGCATAATTCACCCCTCCACTTT
NA,TRBJ2-5,TRBV18,NA,CASSPFSGGQETQYF,TGTGCCAGCTCACCCTTTAGCGGAGGCCAAGAGACCCAGTACTTC
NA,TRBJ1-1,TRBV2,TRBD1,CASSGQGLNTEAFF,TGTGCCAGCAGTGGACAGGGTCTGAACACTGAAGCTTTCTTT
NA,TRBJ2-1,TRBV4-3,TRBD2,CASSQGTSGGLSDEQFF,TGCGCCAGCAGCCAAGGCACTAGCGGGGGCCTCTCGGATGAGCAGTTCTTC
few,TRBJ2-1,TRBV7-2,NA,CASGSGAEQFF,TGTGCCAGCGGCTCGGGTGCTGAGCAGTTCTTC
NA,TRBJ1-4,TRBV18,TRBD1,CASSTNRGGTNEKLFF,TGTGCCAGCTCAACAAACAGGGGAGGAACTAATGAAAAACTGTTTTTT
once,TRBJ2-5,TRBV4-3,NA,CASSQGPGETQYF,TGCGCCAGCAGCCAAGGCCCGGGAGAGACCCAGTACTTC
NA,TRBJ2-5,TRBV25-1,TRBD2,CASSELASGSSGTQYF,TGTGCCAGCAGTGAATTGGCTAGCGGGAGTTCGGGGACCCAGTACTTC
NA,TRBJ2-5,TRBV19,NA,CASSSPGHSRYQETQYF,TGTGCCAGTAGTTCCCCGGGACACTCAAGGTACCAAGAGACCCAGTACTTC
NA,TRBJ2-6,TRBV21-1,NA,CASSPRKAQGSGANVLTF,TGTGCCAGCAGCCCCAGAAAAGCCCAGGGCTCTGGGGCCAACGTCCTGACTTTC
NA,TRBJ1-2,TRBV6-5,NA,CASSYLRGNNYGYTF,TGTGCCAGCAGTTACTTGAGGGGGAACAACTATGGCTACACCTTC
NA,TRBJ2-7,TRBV28,NA,CASPPGRQSYSYEQYF,TGTGCCAGCCCCCCGGGGAGACAAAGTTACTCCTACGAGCAGTACTTC
few,TRBJ1-2,TRBV5-6,TRBD1,CASSLKTGALANYGYTF,TGTGCCAGCAGCTTAAAGACAGGGGCCCTAGCTAACTATGGCTACACCTTC
once,TRBJ2-1,TRBV7-2,TRBD2,CASSLSSGGYNEQFF,TGTGCCAGCAGCTTATCGAGCGGGGGCTACAATGAGCAGTTCTTC
NA,TRBJ2-5,TRBV9,TRBD2,CASSELAGGRGETQYF,TGTGCCAGCAGCGAGCTAGCGGGAGGGCGGGGGGAGACCCAGTACTTC
NA,TRBJ1-5,TRBV28,NA,CASSLENQPQHF,TGTGCCAGCAGTTTGGAGAATCAGCCCCAGCATTTT
once,TRBJ1-5,TRBV13,NA,CASSSGGGNQPQHF,TGTGCCAGCAGCTCGGGAGGGGGAAATCAGCCCCAGCATTTT
NA,TRBJ1-6,TRBV5-1,TRBD1,CASSIQTGGSSPLHF,TGCGCCAGCAGCATCCAGACAGGGGGCTCTTCACCCCTCCACTTT
few,TRBJ2-3,TRBV7-3,NA,CASSSGQITDTQYF,TGTGCCAGCAGCTCCGGACAGATCACAGATACGCAGTATTTT
NA,TRBJ1-4,TRBV29-1,NA,CSVRRATNEKLFF,TGCAGCGTCCGGAGAGCAACTAATGAAAAACTGTTTTTT
NA,TRBJ1-1,TRBV19,TRBD1,CASVRTGPFEAFF,TGTGCCAGTGTAAGGACAGGGCCCTTTGAAGCTTTCTTT
NA,TRBJ1-2,TRBV28,NA,CASSNKGSPDF,TGTGCCAGCAGCAACAAGGGGTCCCCCGACTTC
NA,TRBJ2-3,TRBV28,NA,CASPKTRRPSGTDTQYF,TGTGCCAGCCCGAAAACCCGAAGGCCTAGCGGCACAGATACGCAGTATTTT
once,TRBJ1-1,TRBV7-2,NA,CASTATGANTEAFF,TGTGCCAGCACCGCGACAGGAGCGAACACTGAAGCTTTCTTT
NA,TRBJ1-1,TRBV6-5,TRBD1,CASKGASGTEAFF,TGTGCCAGCAAGGGGGCCTCGGGCACTGAAGCTTTCTTT
NA,TRBJ1-2,TRBV6-5,NA,CASRMAGISYGYTF,TGTGCCAGCCGGATGGCAGGAATATCCTATGGCTACACCTTC
few,TRBJ1-6,TRBV10-3,NA,CAIRGGNRINNSPLHF,TGTGCCATCAGGGGGGGGAATCGCATTAATAATTCACCCCTCCACTTT
few,TRBJ1-4,TRBV19,NA,CASSIGAQAELFF,TGTGCCAGTAGTATAGGTGCACAGGCGGAACTGTTTTTT
NA,TRBJ2-3,TRBV7-3,TRBD2,CASSFQPSSAGSTDTQYF,TGTGCCAGCAGCTTCCAACCTTCCTCAGCGGGGAGCACAGATACGCAGTATTTT
NA,TRBJ1-1,TRBV6-4,NA,CASSRDTYTEAFF,TGTGCCAGCAGCCGGGACACCTACACTGAAGCTTTCTTT